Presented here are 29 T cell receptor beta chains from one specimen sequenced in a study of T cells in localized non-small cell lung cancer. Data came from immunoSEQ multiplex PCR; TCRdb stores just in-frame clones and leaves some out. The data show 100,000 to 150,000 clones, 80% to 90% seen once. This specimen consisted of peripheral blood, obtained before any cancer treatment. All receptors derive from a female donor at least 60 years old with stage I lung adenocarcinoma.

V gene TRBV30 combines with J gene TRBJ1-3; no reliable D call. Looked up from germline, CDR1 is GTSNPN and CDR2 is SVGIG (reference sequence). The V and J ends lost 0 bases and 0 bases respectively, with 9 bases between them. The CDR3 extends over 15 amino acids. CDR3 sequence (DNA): TGTGCCTGGAGTGTGCTTCCCCTCTCTGGAAACACCATATATTTT. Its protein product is CAWSVLPLSGNTIYF.

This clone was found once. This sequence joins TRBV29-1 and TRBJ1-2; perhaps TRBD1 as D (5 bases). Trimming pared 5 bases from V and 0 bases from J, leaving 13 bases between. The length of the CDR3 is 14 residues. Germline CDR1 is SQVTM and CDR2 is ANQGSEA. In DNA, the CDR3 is TGCAGCGTTACTCTCGCAGGGTCTAACTATGGCTACACCTTC. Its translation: CSVTLAGSNYGYTF.

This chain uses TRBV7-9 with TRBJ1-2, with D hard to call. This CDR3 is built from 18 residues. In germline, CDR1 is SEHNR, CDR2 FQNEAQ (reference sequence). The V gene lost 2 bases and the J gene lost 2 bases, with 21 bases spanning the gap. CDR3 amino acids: CASSLTLNDGIKNYGYTF. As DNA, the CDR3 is TGTGCCAGCAGCTTAACCTTAAACGATGGGATAAAGAACTATGGCTACACCTTC.

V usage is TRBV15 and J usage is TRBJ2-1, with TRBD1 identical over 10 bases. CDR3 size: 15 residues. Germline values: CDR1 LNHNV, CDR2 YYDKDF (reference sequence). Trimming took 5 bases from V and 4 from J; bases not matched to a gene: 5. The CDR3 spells CATSQDRGRYNEQFF. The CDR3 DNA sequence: TGTGCCACCAGCCAGGACAGGGGGAGATACAATGAGCAGTTCTTC.

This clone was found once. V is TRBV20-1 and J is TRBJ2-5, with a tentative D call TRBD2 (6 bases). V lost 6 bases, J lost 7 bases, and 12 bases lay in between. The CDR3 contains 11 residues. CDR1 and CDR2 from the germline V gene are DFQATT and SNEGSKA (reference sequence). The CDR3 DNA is TGCAGTGCCTTGGAGGAGGGGACCCAGTACTTC. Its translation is CSALEEGTQYF.

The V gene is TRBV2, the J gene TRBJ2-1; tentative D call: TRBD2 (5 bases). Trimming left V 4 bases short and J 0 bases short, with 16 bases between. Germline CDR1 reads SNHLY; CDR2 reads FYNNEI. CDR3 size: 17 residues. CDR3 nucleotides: TGTGCCAGCAGTGTTATTGGGCGGAGGAGCTCCTACAATGAGCAGTTCTTC. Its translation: CASSVIGRRSSYNEQFF. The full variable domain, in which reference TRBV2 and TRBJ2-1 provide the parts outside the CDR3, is EPEVTQTPSHQVTQMGQEVILRCVPISNHLYFYWYRQILGQKVEFLVSFYNNEISEKSEIFDDQFSVERPDGSNFTLKIRSTKLEDSAMYFCASSVIGRRSSYNEQFFGPGTRLTVL.

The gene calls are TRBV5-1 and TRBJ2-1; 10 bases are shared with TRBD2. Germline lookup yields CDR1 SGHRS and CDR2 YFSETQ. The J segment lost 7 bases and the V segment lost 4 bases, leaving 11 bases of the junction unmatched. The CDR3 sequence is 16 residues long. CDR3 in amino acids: CASSGGLAGALNEQFF. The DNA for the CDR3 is TGCGCCAGCAGCGGGGGCCTAGCGGGAGCTTTGAATGAGCAGTTCTTC. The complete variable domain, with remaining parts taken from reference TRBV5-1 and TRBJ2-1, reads KAGVTQTPRYLIKTRGQQVTLSCSPISGHRSVSWYQQTPGQGLQFLFEYFSETQRNKGNFPGRFSGRQFSNSRSEMNVSTLELGDSALYLCASSGGLAGALNEQFFGPGTRLTVL.

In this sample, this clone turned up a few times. The DNA of the CDR3 is TGCAGCGGTCGGCGGGGATGGAATGAAAAACTGTTTTTT. This encodes CSGRRGWNEKLFF. The rearrangement uses TRBV29-1 and TRBJ1-4; the D is unclear. CDR1 SQVTM and CDR2 ANQGSEA come from the germline V gene. Trimming shortened V by 7 bases and J by 5 bases, and 14 bases separated the two germline ends. The CDR3 consists of 13 residues.

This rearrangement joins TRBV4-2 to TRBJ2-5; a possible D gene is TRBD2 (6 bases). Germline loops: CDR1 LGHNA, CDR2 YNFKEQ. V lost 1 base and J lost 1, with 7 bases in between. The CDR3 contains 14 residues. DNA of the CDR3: TGTGCCAGCAGCCAAGGGGGGGTCCAAGAGACCCAGTACTTC. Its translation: CASSQGGVQETQYF.

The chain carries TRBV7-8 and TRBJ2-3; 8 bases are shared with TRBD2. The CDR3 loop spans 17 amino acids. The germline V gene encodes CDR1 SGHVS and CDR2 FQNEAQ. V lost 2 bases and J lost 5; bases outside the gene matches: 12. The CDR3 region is CASSLRDPGGPIDTQYF. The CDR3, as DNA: TGTGCCAGCAGCTTAAGGGATCCGGGAGGGCCTATAGATACGCAGTATTTT. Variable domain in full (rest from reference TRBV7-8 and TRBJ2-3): GAGVSQSPRYKVAKRGQDVALRCDPISGHVSLFWYQQALGQGPEFLTYFQNEAQLDKSGLPSDRFFAERPEGSVSTLKIQRTQQEDSAVYLCASSLRDPGGPIDTQYFGPGTRLTVL.

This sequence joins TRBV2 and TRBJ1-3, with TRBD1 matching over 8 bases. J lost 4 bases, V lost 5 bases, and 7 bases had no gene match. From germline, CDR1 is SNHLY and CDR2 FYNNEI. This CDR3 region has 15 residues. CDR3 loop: CASSQDRVTGNTIYF. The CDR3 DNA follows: TGTGCCAGCAGTCAGGACAGGGTCACCGGAAACACCATATATTTT.

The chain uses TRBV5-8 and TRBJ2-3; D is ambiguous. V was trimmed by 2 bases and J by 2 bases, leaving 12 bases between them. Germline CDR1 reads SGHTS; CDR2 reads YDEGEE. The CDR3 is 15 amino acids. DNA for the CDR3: TGTGCCAGCAGCTTCGGCCGCCAACTCACAGATACGCAGTATTTT. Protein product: CASSFGRQLTDTQYF.

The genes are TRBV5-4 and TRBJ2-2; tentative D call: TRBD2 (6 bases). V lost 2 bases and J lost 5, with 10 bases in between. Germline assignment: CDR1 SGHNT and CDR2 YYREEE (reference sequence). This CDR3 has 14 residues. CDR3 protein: CASSLYGGTGELFF. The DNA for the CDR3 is TGTGCCAGCAGCTTATATGGAGGGACCGGGGAGCTGTTTTTT.

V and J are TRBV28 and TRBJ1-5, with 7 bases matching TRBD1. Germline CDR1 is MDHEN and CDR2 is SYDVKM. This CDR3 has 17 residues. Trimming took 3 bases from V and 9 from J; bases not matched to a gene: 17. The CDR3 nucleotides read TGTGCCAGCAGTTTCGCCGGGGGACAGCAATCAGGGCGGCCCCAGCATTTT. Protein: CASSFAGGQQSGRPQHF.

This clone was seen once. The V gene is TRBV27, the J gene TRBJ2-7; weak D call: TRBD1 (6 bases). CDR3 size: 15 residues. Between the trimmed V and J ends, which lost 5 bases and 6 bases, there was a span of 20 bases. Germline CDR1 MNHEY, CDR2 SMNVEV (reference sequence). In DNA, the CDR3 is TGTGCCAGCAGTGCCGCCGGGACAAAAAACGGCGAGCAGTACTTC. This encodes CASSAAGTKNGEQYF.

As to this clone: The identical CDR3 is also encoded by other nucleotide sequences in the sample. DNA for the CDR3: TGCGCCAGCAGCTTGGGTGGGACTCCCTACGAGCAGTACTTC. Translation: CASSLGGTPYEQYF. The V and J genes are TRBV5-1 and TRBJ2-7, with D perhaps matching TRBD2 (6 bases). V was clipped by 0 bases and J by 2 bases, with 9 bases between them. CDR3 length: 14 residues. Germline V gives CDR1 SGHRS, CDR2 YFSETQ.

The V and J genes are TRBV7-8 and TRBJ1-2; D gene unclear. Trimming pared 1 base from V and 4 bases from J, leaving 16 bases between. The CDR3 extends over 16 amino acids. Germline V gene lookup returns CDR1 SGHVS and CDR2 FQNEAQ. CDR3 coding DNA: TGTGCCAGCAGCTTAGGGGTGGGTCGGGTCTCCTATGGCTACACCTTC. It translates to CASSLGVGRVSYGYTF.

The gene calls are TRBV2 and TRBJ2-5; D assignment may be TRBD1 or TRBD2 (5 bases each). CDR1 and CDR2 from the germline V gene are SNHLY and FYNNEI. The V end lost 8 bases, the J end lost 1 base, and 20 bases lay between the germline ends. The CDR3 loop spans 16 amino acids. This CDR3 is CASLMGLRDGQETQYF. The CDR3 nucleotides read TGTGCCAGCTTGATGGGTTTGAGGGACGGCCAAGAGACCCAGTACTTC.

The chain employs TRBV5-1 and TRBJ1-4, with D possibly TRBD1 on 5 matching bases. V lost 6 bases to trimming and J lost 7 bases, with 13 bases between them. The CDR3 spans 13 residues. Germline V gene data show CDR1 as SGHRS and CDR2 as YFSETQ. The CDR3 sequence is CASTSGPSEKLFF. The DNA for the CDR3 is TGCGCCAGCACTTCGGGACCCAGTGAAAAACTGTTTTTT. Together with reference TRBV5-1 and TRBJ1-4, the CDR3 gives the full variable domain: KAGVTQTPRYLIKTRGQQVTLSCSPISGHRSVSWYQQTPGQGLQFLFEYFSETQRNKGNFPGRFSGRQFSNSRSEMNVSTLELGDSALYLCASTSGPSEKLFFGSGTQLSVL.

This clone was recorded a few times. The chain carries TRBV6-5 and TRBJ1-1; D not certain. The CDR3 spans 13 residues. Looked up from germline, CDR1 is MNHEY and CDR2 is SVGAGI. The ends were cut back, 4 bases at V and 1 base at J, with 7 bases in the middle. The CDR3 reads CASSFDGNTEAFF. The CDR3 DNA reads TGTGCCAGCAGTTTCGACGGGAACACTGAAGCTTTCTTT.

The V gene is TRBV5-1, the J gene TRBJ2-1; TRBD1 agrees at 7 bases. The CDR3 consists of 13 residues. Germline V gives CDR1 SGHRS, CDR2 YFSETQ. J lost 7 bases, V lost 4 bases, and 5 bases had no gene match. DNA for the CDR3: TGCGCCAGCAGCCAAACAGGGGTGAATGAGCAGTTCTTC. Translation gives CASSQTGVNEQFF. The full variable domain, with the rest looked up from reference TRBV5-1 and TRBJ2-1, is KAGVTQTPRYLIKTRGQQVTLSCSPISGHRSVSWYQQTPGQGLQFLFEYFSETQRNKGNFPGRFSGRQFSNSRSEMNVSTLELGDSALYLCASSQTGVNEQFFGPGTRLTVL.

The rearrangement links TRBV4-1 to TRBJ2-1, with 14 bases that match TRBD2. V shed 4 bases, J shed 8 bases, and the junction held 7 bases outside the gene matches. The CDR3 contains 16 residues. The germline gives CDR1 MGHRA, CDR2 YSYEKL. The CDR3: CASSPTTSGRGDEQFF. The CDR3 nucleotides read TGCGCCAGCAGCCCAACGACTAGCGGGAGGGGGGATGAGCAGTTCTTC.

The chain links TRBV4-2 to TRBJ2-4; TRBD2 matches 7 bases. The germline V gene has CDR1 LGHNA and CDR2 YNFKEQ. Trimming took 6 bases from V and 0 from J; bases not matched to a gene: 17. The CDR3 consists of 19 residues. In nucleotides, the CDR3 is TGTGCCAGCAGTCCCGGGGGAGCCGCGGGGGAATTAGCCAAAAACATTCAGTACTTC. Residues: CASSPGGAAGELAKNIQYF.

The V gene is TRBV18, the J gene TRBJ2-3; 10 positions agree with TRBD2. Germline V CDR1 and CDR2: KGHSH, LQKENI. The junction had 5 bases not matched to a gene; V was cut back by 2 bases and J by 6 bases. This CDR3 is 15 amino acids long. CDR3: CASSPASGRSDTQYF. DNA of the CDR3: TGTGCCAGCTCACCAGCTAGCGGGAGATCGGATACGCAGTATTTT.

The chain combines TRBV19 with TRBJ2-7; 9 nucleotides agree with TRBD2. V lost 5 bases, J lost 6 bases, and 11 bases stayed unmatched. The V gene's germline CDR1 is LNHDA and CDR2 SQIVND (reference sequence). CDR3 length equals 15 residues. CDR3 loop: CASSRGTSRFSEQYF. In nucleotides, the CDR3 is TGTGCCAGTAGTCGAGGGACTAGCCGGTTTTCCGAGCAGTACTTC.

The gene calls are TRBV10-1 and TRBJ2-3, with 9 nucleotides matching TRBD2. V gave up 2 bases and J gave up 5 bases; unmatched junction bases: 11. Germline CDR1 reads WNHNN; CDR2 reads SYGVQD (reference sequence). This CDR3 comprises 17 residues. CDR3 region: CASSERGTSRSVDTQYF. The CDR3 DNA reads TGCGCCAGCAGTGAGCGTGGGACTAGCAGGTCCGTAGATACGCAGTATTTT.

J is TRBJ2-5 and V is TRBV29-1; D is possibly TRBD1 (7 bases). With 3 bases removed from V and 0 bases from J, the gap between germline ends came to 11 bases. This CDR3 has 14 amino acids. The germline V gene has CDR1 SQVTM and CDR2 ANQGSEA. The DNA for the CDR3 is TGCAGCGTTGAGGAGGGGGCACACCAAGAGACCCAGTACTTC. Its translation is CSVEEGAHQETQYF. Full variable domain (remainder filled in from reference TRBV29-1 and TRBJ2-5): SAVISQKPSRDICQRGTSLTIQCQVDSQVTMMFWYRQQPGQSLTLIATANQGSEATYESGFVIDKFPISRPNLTFSTLTVSNMSPEDSSIYLCSVEEGAHQETQYFGPGTRLLVL.

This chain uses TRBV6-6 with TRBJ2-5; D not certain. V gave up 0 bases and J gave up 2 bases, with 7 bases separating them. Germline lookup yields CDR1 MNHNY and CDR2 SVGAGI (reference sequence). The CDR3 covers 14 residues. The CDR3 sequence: CASSYSRIQETQYF. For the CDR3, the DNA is TGTGCCAGCAGTTACTCGAGGATTCAAGAGACCCAGTACTTC.

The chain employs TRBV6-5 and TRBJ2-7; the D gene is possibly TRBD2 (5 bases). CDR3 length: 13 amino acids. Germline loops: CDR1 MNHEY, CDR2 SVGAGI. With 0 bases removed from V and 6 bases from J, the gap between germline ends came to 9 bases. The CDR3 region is CASSYSRLAEQYF. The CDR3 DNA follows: TGTGCCAGCAGTTACTCTCGGCTAGCCGAGCAGTACTTC.